Following are 10 T cell receptor beta chains from one sample sequenced in a study of blood T cell repertoires in COVID-19. Sequenced by immunoSEQ multiplex PCR; TCRdb stores in-frame clones only, minus some. The sample shows about 240,000 clones, 82% of them seen only once. What was sequenced was peripheral blood. All receptors derive from a woman aged 55-70 years with active or convalescent COVID-19.

The gene calls are TRBV3-1 (or the pseudogene TRBV3-2) and TRBJ2-5; no firm D call. The germline V gene encodes CDR1 LGHDT and CDR2 YNNKEL (reference sequence). The V end was cut by 0 bases, the J end by 4 bases, with 3 bases between. CDR3 length: 12 amino acids. This chain's CDR3 is CASSQDRETQYF. As DNA, the CDR3 is TGTGCCAGCAGCCAAGACCGAGAGACCCAGTACTTC.

As for this clone: A read error may produce the germline difference seen at one junction end. The gene calls are TRBV30 and TRBJ2-1; 10 bases align to TRBD1. Germline CDR1 GTSNPN, CDR2 SVGIG (reference sequence). This CDR3 has 12 amino acids. CDR3 coding DNA: TGTGCCTGGAGTACCGAGACAGGGGGCCAAGTCTTC. It encodes CAWSTETGGQVF.

J is TRBJ2-5 and V is TRBV3-1 (or the pseudogene TRBV3-2), with 9 bases identical to TRBD2. Germline CDR1 is LGHDT and CDR2 is YNNKEL (reference sequence). Unmatched junction bases numbered 4, after V lost 3 bases and J lost 5 bases. This CDR3 is 14 amino acids long. DNA of the CDR3: TGTGCCAGCAGCCAGGGACTAGCTGGGGAGACCCAGTACTTC. Translating it yields CASSQGLAGETQYF.

The rearrangement joins TRBV7-9 to TRBJ1-5, with 7 bases identical to TRBD1. V dropped 7 bases and J dropped 5; count of bases not matched to a gene: 5. The CDR3 runs to 13 residues. Germline V gene lookup returns CDR1 SEHNR and CDR2 FQNEAQ (reference sequence). Written as DNA, the CDR3 is TGTGCCAGCACCCTCACAGGGGATCAGCCCCAGCATTTT. As protein: CASTLTGDQPQHF.

The J gene is TRBJ2-3, the V gene TRBV29-1; 13 nucleotides align to TRBD2. This CDR3 has 14 amino acids. CDR1 and CDR2 (germline): SQVTM, ANQGSEA. Trimming removed 3 bases from V and 11 bases from J; junction bases left unmatched: 8. Here the CDR3 DNA reads TGCAGCGTTGACGAAGGACTAGCGGGGGAGAAGCAGTATTTT. This gives the protein CSVDEGLAGEKQYF.

This chain joins TRBV2 and TRBJ2-5; 12 bases are shared with TRBD2. Germline loops: CDR1 SNHLY, CDR2 FYNNEI. V lost 6 bases, J lost 4 bases, and 9 bases stayed unmatched. The CDR3 sequence is 16 residues long. CDR3 region: CASRRRLAGAPETQYF. CDR3 DNA sequence: TGTGCCAGCAGAAGAAGACTAGCGGGGGCCCCAGAGACCCAGTACTTC. The full variable domain, with the rest looked up from reference TRBV2 and TRBJ2-5, is EPEVTQTPSHQVTQMGQEVILRCVPISNHLYFYWYRQILGQKVEFLVSFYNNEISEKSEIFDDQFSVERPDGSNFTLKIRSTKLEDSAMYFCASRRRLAGAPETQYFGPGTRLLVL.

The rearrangement uses TRBV30 and TRBJ1-4; D is perhaps TRBD1 (6 bases). The CDR3 extends over 16 amino acids. Germline V gives CDR1 GTSNPN, CDR2 SVGIG (reference sequence). Trimming pared 2 bases from V and 11 bases from J, leaving 24 bases between. The CDR3 here is CAWSTRTAHVIGKLFF. As DNA, the CDR3 is TGTGCCTGGAGTACCAGGACAGCCCATGTGATCGGGAAACTGTTTTTT.

The rearrangement uses TRBV19 and TRBJ2-3, with D unclear. The V end was cut by 4 bases, the J end by 3 bases, with 8 bases between. Germline V lookup: CDR1 LNHDA, CDR2 SQIVND (reference sequence). The CDR3 runs 13 residues. Here the CDR3 DNA reads TGTGCCAGTAGTAATGCGGAAACAGATACGCAGTATTTT. Residues: CASSNAETDTQYF.

The chain links TRBV19 to TRBJ1-1; possible D gene TRBD1, 5 bases. Per the germline V gene, CDR1 is LNHDA and CDR2 is SQIVND (reference sequence). The CDR3 contains 14 residues. V was cut by 3 bases and J by 1 base, with 9 bases left in between. The CDR3 sequence is CASSIGRENTEAFF. The CDR3, as DNA: TGTGCCAGTAGTATCGGCAGGGAGAACACTGAAGCTTTCTTT.

The chain employs TRBV9 and TRBJ2-2, with D hard to call. In germline, CDR1 is SGDLS, CDR2 YYNGEE. This CDR3 is built from 14 residues. V was shortened by 5 bases and J by 5 bases, with 13 bases between the two germline ends. For the CDR3, the DNA is TGTGCCAGCAGGGCGCAGGTCAGGACCGGGGAGCTGTTTTTT. Residues: CASRAQVRTGELFF.